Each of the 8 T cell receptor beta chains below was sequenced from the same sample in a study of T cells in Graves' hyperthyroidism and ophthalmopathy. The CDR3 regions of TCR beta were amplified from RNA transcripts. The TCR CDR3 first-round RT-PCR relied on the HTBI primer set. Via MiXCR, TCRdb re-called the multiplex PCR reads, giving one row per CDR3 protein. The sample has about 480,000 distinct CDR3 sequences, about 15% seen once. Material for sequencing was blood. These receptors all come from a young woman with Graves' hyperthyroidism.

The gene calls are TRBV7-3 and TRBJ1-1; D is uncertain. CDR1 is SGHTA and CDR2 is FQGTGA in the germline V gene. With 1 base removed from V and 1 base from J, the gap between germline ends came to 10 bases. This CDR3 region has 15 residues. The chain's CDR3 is CASSLNLERNTEAFF. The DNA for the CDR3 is TGTGCCAGCAGCTTAAATTTGGAGAGGAACACTGAAGCTTTCTTT.

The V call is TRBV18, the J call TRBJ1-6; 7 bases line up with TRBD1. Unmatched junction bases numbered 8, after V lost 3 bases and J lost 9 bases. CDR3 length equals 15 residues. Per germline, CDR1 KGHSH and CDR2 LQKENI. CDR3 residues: CASSPPTGESSPLHF. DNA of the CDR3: TGTGCCAGCTCACCGCCCACAGGGGAGAGTTCACCCCTCCACTTT.

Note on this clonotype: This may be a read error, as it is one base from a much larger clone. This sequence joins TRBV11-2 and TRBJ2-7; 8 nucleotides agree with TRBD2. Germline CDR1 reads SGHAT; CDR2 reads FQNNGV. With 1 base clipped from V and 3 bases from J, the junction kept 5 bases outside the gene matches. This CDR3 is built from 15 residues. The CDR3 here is CASSLGVAGNYEQYV. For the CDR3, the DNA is TGTGCCAGCAGCTTAGGGGTAGCGGGAAACTACGAGCAGTACGTC.

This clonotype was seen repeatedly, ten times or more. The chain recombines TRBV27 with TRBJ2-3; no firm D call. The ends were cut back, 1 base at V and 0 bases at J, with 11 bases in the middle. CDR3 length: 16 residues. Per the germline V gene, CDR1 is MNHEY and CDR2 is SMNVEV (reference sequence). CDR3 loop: CASSLFFTSSTDTQYF. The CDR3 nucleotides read TGTGCCAGCAGTTTATTTTTTACGTCTAGCACAGATACGCAGTATTTT.

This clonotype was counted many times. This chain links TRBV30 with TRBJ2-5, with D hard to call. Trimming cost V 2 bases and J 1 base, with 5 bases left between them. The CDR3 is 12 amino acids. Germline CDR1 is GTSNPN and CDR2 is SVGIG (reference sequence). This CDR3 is CAWSNSQETQYF. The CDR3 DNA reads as TGTGCCTGGAGTAACAGCCAAGAGACCCAGTACTTC.

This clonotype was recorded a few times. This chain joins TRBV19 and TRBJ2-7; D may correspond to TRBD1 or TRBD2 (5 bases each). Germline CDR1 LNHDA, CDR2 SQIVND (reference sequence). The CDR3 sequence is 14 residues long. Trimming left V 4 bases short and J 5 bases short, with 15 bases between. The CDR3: CASSTWAREHEQYF. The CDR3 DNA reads TGTGCCAGTAGTACGTGGGCCAGGGAGCACGAGCAGTACTTC.

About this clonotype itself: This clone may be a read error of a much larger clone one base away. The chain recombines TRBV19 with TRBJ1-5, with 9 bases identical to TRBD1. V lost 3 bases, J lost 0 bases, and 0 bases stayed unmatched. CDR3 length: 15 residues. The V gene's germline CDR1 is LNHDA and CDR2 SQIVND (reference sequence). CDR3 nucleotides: TGTGCCAGTAGTATGGGACAGGGTAGCAATCAGCCCCAGCATTTT. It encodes CASSMGQGSNQPQHF.

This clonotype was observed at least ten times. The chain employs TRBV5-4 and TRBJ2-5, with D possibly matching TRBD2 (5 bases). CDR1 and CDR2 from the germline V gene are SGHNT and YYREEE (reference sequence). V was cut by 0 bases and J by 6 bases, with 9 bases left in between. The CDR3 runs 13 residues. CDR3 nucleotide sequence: TGTGCCAGCAGCTTGGGGATCGGGAAGACCCAGTACTTC. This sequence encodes CASSLGIGKTQYF.